Sequencing of this T cell receptor beta chain was carried out in a study of blood T cell repertoires in COVID-19. For the study at large: Spain, Italy and the United States supplied samples that represented acute and convalescent COVID-19.

The V gene's germline CDR1 is SGHRS and CDR2 YFSETQ. There are 13 residues in the CDR3. V gave up 0 bases and J gave up 5 bases, with 9 bases separating them. How the authors handled the data: Researchers report that nucleated cell counts were estimated from reference gene primer amplification. Sequencing was performed with immunoSEQ multiplex PCR; in TCRdb, only in-frame clones are kept and a portion is missing. The V and J calls and clone size come from that table; D and trimming were worked out from the DNA. Of 160,000 or so clones listed, about 86% are singletons. What was sequenced was peripheral blood. The chain employs TRBV5-1 and TRBJ2-7, with D possibly TRBD1 on 6 matching bases. The clonotype originates from a woman in her 70s with COVID-19, enrolled during active disease. DNA for the CDR3: TGCGCCAGCAGCTTGGACAGGGACCACGAGCAGTACTTC. Protein product: CASSLDRDHEQYF.